Each of the 28 T cell receptor beta chains below was sequenced from the same sample in a study of CD8+ T cells in alopecia areata. Extracted from the samples, RNA was reverse transcribed into cDNA to serve as the sequencing template. Profiling relied on immunoSEQ multiplex PCR, and the TCRdb table lists in-frame clones only, not all of them. The table lists 110,000 to 150,000 clones, roughly 62% of them singletons. The material sequenced was CD4+ T cells sorted from blood, taken at week 0. Source of these receptors: a human donor with alopecia areata.

The gene calls are TRBV30 and TRBJ2-6; D unclear. Germline lookup yields CDR1 GTSNPN and CDR2 SVGIG (reference sequence). The CDR3 is 13 amino acids. Trimming cost V 5 bases and J 0 bases, with 5 bases left between them. The CDR3 sequence is CAWARSGANVLTF. The CDR3 DNA sequence: TGTGCCTGGGCCCGCTCTGGGGCCAACGTCCTGACTTTC.

The table lists this clone with a few counts. The V call is TRBV15, the J call TRBJ1-1; D uncertain. V shed 6 bases and J shed 0 bases, with 8 bases lying between them. The CDR3 loop spans 13 amino acids. Germline V gene lookup returns CDR1 LNHNV and CDR2 YYDKDF (reference sequence). CDR3 coding DNA: TGTGCCACCAGTCGTGAGATGAACACTGAAGCTTTCTTT. It encodes CATSREMNTEAFF.

The CDR3 DNA is TGTGCCACCACCAGGGACCAAGAGACCCAGTACTTC. It specifies CATTRDQETQYF. The chain carries TRBV15 and TRBJ2-5, with D possibly TRBD1 on 5 matching bases. This CDR3 is 12 amino acids long. V lost 7 bases and J lost 0, with 6 bases in between. Germline CDR1 and CDR2: LNHNV and YYDKDF (reference sequence).

The CDR3 sequence: CASSVGTGMETQYF. DNA for the CDR3: TGTGCCAGCAGCGTCGGGACAGGGATGGAGACCCAGTACTTC. The chain joins TRBV11-2 to TRBJ2-5, with 9 bases aligning to TRBD1. The germline V gene has CDR1 SGHAT and CDR2 FQNNGV. The CDR3 extends over 14 amino acids. J was trimmed by 5 bases and V by 5 bases; bases with no gene match: 6.

This clone appeared a few times. The chain is built from TRBV29-1 and TRBJ1-1; no reliable D call. The germline gives CDR1 SQVTM, CDR2 ANQGSEA. V gave up 6 bases and J gave up 2 bases, with 13 bases separating them. The CDR3 totals 13 residues. CDR3 sequence (DNA): TGCAGCGTCCGAGGCGGGCCTAACACTGAAGCTTTCTTT. Residues: CSVRGGPNTEAFF.

The rearrangement joins TRBV2 to TRBJ1-2; a possible D gene is TRBD1 (5 bases). The CDR3 loop spans 13 amino acids. Germline assignment: CDR1 SNHLY and CDR2 FYNNEI. Trimming took 3 bases from V and 4 from J, leaving 9 bases between them. The CDR3 spells CASSDQGTYGYTF. DNA of the CDR3: TGTGCCAGCAGTGACCAGGGAACCTATGGCTACACCTTC.

This clone came up a few times. The CDR3 DNA follows: TGTGCCAGCCAGGACAGCTATAATTCACCCCTCCACTTT. Translated: CASQDSYNSPLHF. This rearrangement joins TRBV5-6 to TRBJ1-6, with D perhaps matching TRBD1 (6 bases). Trimming pared 7 bases from V and 3 bases from J, leaving 8 bases between. Germline-derived CDR1 and CDR2 are SGHDT and YYEEEE. The CDR3 contains 13 residues.

The chain is built from TRBV4-3 and TRBJ1-2; 8 bases align to TRBD1. Unmatched junction bases numbered 8, after V lost 4 bases and J lost 4 bases. Germline values: CDR1 LGHNA, CDR2 YSLEER. The CDR3 length is 15 residues. CDR3 residues: CASSRAAGGIYGYTF. DNA of the CDR3: TGCGCCAGCAGCCGGGCGGCAGGGGGCATCTATGGCTACACCTTC.

V usage is TRBV18 and J usage is TRBJ1-2; D is unresolved. The CDR3 covers 13 residues. Trimming took off 3 bases at V and 8 bases at J, with 13 bases between the two ends. The germline V gene encodes CDR1 KGHSH and CDR2 LQKENI. CDR3 nucleotides: TGTGCCAGCTCACCTTTGGGAGATCAGGGCTACACCTTC. Its protein product is CASSPLGDQGYTF.

The chain couples TRBV29-1 to TRBJ1-2, with D possibly being TRBD1 (6 bases). CDR3 length: 14 residues. V gave up 0 bases and J gave up 13 bases, with 21 bases separating them. Germline V gene data show CDR1 as SQVTM and CDR2 as ANQGSEA. The CDR3 is CSVEDSGTRPPRTF. CDR3 DNA: TGCAGCGTTGAAGATTCTGGGACACGTCCTCCCCGCACCTTC.

A few counts support this clone. V usage is TRBV29-1 and J usage is TRBJ1-6; D gene ambiguous. The V end lost 6 bases, the J end lost 0 bases, and 6 bases lay between the germline ends. This CDR3 is built from 13 residues. Germline CDR1 is SQVTM and CDR2 is ANQGSEA. CDR3 sequence (DNA): TGCAGCGTAACAAGCTCCTATAATTCACCCCTCCACTTT. Protein product: CSVTSSYNSPLHF. Variable domain in full (rest from reference TRBV29-1 and TRBJ1-6): SAVISQKPSRDICQRGTSLTIQCQVDSQVTMMFWYRQQPGQSLTLIATANQGSEATYESGFVIDKFPISRPNLTFSTLTVSNMSPEDSSIYLCSVTSSYNSPLHFGNGTRLTVT.

The count of this clone is one. This chain connects TRBV18 to TRBJ1-2, with a tentative D call TRBD1 (5 bases). The germline V and J ends were trimmed by 6 bases and 4 bases, with 18 bases remaining between them. This CDR3 is built from 15 residues. Germline CDR1 and CDR2: KGHSH and LQKENI. CDR3 coding DNA: TGTGCCAGCTCCCGGGGGATTGGAGAGAGCTATGGCTACACCTTC. Its protein product is CASSRGIGESYGYTF. The variable domain in full, completed from reference TRBV18 and TRBJ1-2, reads NAGVMQNPRHLVRRRGQEARLRCSPMKGHSHVYWYRQLPEEGLKFMVYLQKENIIDESGMPKERFSAEFPKEGPSILRIQQVVRGDSAAYFCASSRGIGESYGYTFGSGTRLTVV.

The rearrangement uses TRBV7-9 and TRBJ1-5; the D gene is possibly TRBD1 (5 bases). This CDR3 is 14 amino acids long. The germline CDR1 and CDR2 sequences are SEHNR and FQNEAQ (reference sequence). Trimming took off 5 bases at V and 0 bases at J, with 8 bases between the two ends. CDR3 DNA sequence: TGTGCCAGCAGCCAAGGGGCTAGCAATCAGCCCCAGCATTTT. This gives the protein CASSQGASNQPQHF. The full variable domain, its missing parts supplied by reference TRBV7-9 and TRBJ1-5, is DTGVSQNPRHKITKRGQNVTFRCDPISEHNRLYWYRQTLGQGPEFLTYFQNEAQLEKSRLLSDRFSAERPKGSFSTLEIQRTEQGDSAMYLCASSQGASNQPQHFGDGTRLSIL.

The V call is TRBV10-3, the J call TRBJ2-5; D ambiguous. The CDR3 loop spans 13 amino acids. Germline V gives CDR1 ENHRY, CDR2 SYGVKD. V was cut by 4 bases and J by 3 bases, with 9 bases left in between. The CDR3 protein is CAISVRQKETQYF. Here the CDR3 DNA reads TGTGCCATCAGTGTAAGGCAGAAAGAGACCCAGTACTTC.

This chain connects TRBV5-1 to TRBJ1-4; 8 bases match TRBD1. V trimming: 0 bases; J trimming: 6 bases; junction bases outside the gene matches: 4. CDR1 is SGHRS, CDR2 YFSETQ, per germline. CDR3 length: 15 amino acids. CDR3 loop: CASSLAGQGYEKLFF. CDR3 DNA: TGCGCCAGCAGCTTGGCCGGACAGGGCTATGAAAAACTGTTTTTT.

This clone was picked up a small number of times. The gene calls are TRBV2 and TRBJ1-6; no firm D call. The V end lost 6 bases, the J end lost 5 bases, and 11 bases lay between the germline ends. Germline V gives CDR1 SNHLY, CDR2 FYNNEI. The CDR3 runs 14 residues. The CDR3 DNA reads as TGTGCCAGCAGGACTGCGTTCGATAATTCACCCCTCCACTTT. As protein: CASRTAFDNSPLHF.

CDR3 DNA: TGTGCCATCACCTCAGGGACAGTGAACACTGAAGCTTTCTTT. The encoded protein is CAITSGTVNTEAFF. The chain is built from TRBV10-3 and TRBJ1-1; 7 bases align to TRBD1. The CDR3 totals 14 residues. Unmatched junction bases numbered 5, after V lost 7 bases and J lost 0 bases. Germline values: CDR1 ENHRY, CDR2 SYGVKD.

This chain connects TRBV29-1 to TRBJ2-3, with D perhaps being TRBD1 or TRBD2 (5 bases each). CDR1 is SQVTM, CDR2 ANQGSEA, per germline. With 3 bases removed from V and 4 bases from J, the gap between germline ends came to 17 bases. The CDR3 sequence is 15 residues long. CDR3 amino acids: CSVEGVEKRADTQYF. The CDR3 coding sequence is TGCAGCGTTGAGGGGGTTGAGAAGAGGGCAGATACGCAGTATTTT.

The chain uses TRBV29-1 and TRBJ1-1, with 7 bases lining up with TRBD1. The CDR3 is 14 residues long. V lost 2 bases, J lost 7 bases, and 10 bases stayed unmatched. In germline, CDR1 is SQVTM, CDR2 ANQGSEA. CDR3 DNA sequence: TGCAGCGTTGAATTGGCAGGGGGAATGATTGAAGCTTTCTTT. Translating it yields CSVELAGGMIEAFF.

The CDR3 DNA reads as TGTGCCTGGTGGACGTTGGGCTACGAGCAGTACTTC. Protein: CAWWTLGYEQYF. The rearrangement uses TRBV30 and TRBJ2-7; D not resolved. V was pared by 5 bases and J by 3 bases, with 11 bases between. The CDR3 is 12 amino acids. Germline-derived CDR1 and CDR2 are GTSNPN and SVGIG (reference sequence).

V is TRBV6-5 and J is TRBJ2-7; 8 bases fit TRBD1. The germline V gene encodes CDR1 MNHEY and CDR2 SVGAGI. The CDR3 has 13 amino acids. V trimming: 6 bases; J trimming: 2 bases; junction bases outside the gene matches: 3. The CDR3 bases are TGTGCCAGCAGAGAGACAGGGGCCTACGAGCAGTACTTC. This gives the protein CASRETGAYEQYF.

The chain has TRBV29-1 and TRBJ2-2, with a weak D call TRBD2 (5 bases). From germline, CDR1 is SQVTM and CDR2 ANQGSEA. V gave up 7 bases and J gave up 1 base, with 13 bases separating them. There are 14 residues in the CDR3. The CDR3 DNA sequence: TGCAGCGGGCGAAGCGGAGGGAACACCGGGGAGCTGTTTTTT. Translating gives CSGRSGGNTGELFF.

The V and J genes are TRBV29-1 and TRBJ1-4; 9 bases align to TRBD1. The V gene's germline CDR1 is SQVTM and CDR2 ANQGSEA. V shed 6 bases, J shed 8 bases, and the junction held 10 bases outside the gene matches. The CDR3 covers 14 residues. The CDR3 bases are TGCAGCGTCGCTACAGGGGGCGTTGGGGAAAAACTGTTTTTT. Translated: CSVATGGVGEKLFF.

This chain connects TRBV7-8 to TRBJ1-2; D is uncertain. Trimming left V 7 bases short and J 8 bases short, with 23 bases between. Per the germline V gene, CDR1 is SGHVS and CDR2 is FQNEAQ. The CDR3 is 15 amino acids. The CDR3 region is CASTPLSGRPSGYTF. The CDR3, as DNA: TGTGCCAGCACCCCTCTATCCGGGCGACCAAGCGGCTACACCTTC.

This chain joins TRBV5-1 and TRBJ2-5; D remains unclear. There are 14 residues in the CDR3. The V end was cut by 1 base, the J end by 4 bases, with 11 bases between. Germline CDR1 and CDR2: SGHRS and YFSETQ. The CDR3 region has the DNA TGCGCCAGCAGCTTGAGGCTGGAAGGAGAGACCCAGTACTTC. This encodes CASSLRLEGETQYF.

The V and J genes are TRBV7-9 and TRBJ2-3; 7 bases map to TRBD2. The V and J ends lost 4 bases and 5 bases, in that order; junction bases with no gene match: 12. In germline, CDR1 is SEHNR, CDR2 FQNEAQ (reference sequence). This CDR3 region has 16 residues. CDR3 residues: CASSYPAGGLEDTQYF. CDR3 coding DNA: TGTGCCAGCAGCTATCCTGCCGGGGGGTTGGAAGATACGCAGTATTTT.

This chain uses TRBV2 with TRBJ1-2; no firm D call. CDR3 size: 13 residues. Trimming took off 4 bases at V and 5 bases at J, with 11 bases between the two ends. Germline V lookup: CDR1 SNHLY, CDR2 FYNNEI. The chain's CDR3 is CASSVGGPYGYTF. The CDR3 nucleotides are TGTGCCAGCAGTGTGGGAGGGCCGTATGGCTACACCTTC.

The chain carries TRBV29-1 and TRBJ1-4; D uncertain. V lost 5 bases and J 8 bases, leaving 9 bases between the germline ends. CDR1 SQVTM and CDR2 ANQGSEA come from the germline V gene. CDR3 length: 11 amino acids. In DNA form, the CDR3 reads TGCAGCGTTAAAATGGGCGAAAAACTGTTTTTT. Amino acids: CSVKMGEKLFF.